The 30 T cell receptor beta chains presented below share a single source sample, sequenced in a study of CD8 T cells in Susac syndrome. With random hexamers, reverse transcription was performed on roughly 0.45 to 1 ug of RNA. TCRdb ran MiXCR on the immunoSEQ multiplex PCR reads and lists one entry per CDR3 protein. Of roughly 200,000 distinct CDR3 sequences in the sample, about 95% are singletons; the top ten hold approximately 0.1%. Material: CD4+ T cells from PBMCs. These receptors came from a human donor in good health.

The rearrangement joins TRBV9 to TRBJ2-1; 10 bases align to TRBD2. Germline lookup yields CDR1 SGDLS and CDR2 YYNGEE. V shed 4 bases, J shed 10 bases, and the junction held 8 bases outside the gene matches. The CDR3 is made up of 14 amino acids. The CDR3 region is CASSPGLAVSEQFF. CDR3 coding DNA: TGTGCCAGCAGCCCCGGACTAGCGGTAAGCGAGCAGTTCTTC.

Written as DNA, the CDR3 is TGTGCCAGCAGAACTGATGGGGGGCGGCCCGGGGAGCTGTTTTTT. Its translation: CASRTDGGRPGELFF. The chain links TRBV12-3 or TRBV12-4 to TRBJ2-2; the D call may be TRBD1 or TRBD2 (6 bases each). The CDR3 extends over 15 amino acids. The ends were cut back, 6 bases at V and 6 bases at J, with 17 bases in the middle.

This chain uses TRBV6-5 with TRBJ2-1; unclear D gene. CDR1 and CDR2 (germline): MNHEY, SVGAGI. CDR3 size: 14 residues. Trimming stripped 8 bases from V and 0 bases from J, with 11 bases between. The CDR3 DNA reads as TGTGCCAGCCAACACCCGTTCTCCTACAATGAGCAGTTCTTC. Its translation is CASQHPFSYNEQFF.

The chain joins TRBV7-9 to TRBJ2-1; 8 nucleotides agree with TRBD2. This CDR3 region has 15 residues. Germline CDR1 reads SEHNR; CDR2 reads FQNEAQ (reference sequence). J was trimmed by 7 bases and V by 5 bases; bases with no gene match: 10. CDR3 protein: CASSLVIAGRNEQFF. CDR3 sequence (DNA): TGTGCCAGCAGCCTGGTGATAGCGGGAAGGAATGAGCAGTTCTTC.

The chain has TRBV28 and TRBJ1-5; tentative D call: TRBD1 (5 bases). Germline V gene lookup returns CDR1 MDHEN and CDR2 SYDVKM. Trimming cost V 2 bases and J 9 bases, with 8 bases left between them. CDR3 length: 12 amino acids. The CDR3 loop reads CASSLAGAPQHF. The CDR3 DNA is TGTGCCAGCAGTTTAGCCGGGGCGCCCCAGCATTTT.

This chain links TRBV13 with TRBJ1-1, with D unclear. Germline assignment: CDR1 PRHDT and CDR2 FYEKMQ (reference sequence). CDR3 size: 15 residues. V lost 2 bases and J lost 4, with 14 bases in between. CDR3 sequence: CASSLMGRMFTEAFF. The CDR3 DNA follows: TGTGCCAGCAGCTTAATGGGCAGAATGTTCACTGAAGCTTTCTTT.

CDR3 residues: CASSSRLGSSTDTQYF. The CDR3, as DNA: TGTGCCAGCAGCTCCAGACTAGGTTCCAGCACAGATACGCAGTATTTT. The chain joins TRBV9 to TRBJ2-3; D is perhaps TRBD2 (6 bases). The CDR3 extends over 16 amino acids. V was shortened by 4 bases and J by 0 bases, with 15 bases between the two germline ends. The germline CDR1 and CDR2 sequences are SGDLS and YYNGEE. Full variable domain (remainder filled in from reference TRBV9 and TRBJ2-3): DSGVTQTPKHLITATGQRVTLRCSPRSGDLSVYWYQQSLDQGLQFLIQYYNGEERAKGNILERFSAQQFPDLHSELNLSSLELGDSALYFCASSSRLGSSTDTQYFGPGTRLTVL.

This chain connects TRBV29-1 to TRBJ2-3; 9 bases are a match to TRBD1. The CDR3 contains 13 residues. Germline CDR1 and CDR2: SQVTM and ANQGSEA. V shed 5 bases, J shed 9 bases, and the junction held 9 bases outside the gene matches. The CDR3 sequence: CSVSPGTGKTQYF. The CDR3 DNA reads TGCAGCGTTAGTCCCGGGACAGGGAAAACGCAGTATTTT.

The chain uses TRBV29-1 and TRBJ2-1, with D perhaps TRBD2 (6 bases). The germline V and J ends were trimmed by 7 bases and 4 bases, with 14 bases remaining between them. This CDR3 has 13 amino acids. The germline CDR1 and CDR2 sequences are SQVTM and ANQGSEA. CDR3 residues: CSAPGLGYNEQFF. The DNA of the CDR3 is TGCAGCGCTCCGGGACTTGGATACAATGAGCAGTTCTTC.

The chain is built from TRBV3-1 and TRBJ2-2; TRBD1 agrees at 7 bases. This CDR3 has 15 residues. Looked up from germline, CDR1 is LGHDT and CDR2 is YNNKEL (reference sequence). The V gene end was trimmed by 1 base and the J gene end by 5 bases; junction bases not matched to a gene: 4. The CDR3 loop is CASSQATGNTGELFF. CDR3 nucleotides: TGTGCCAGCAGCCAAGCGACAGGGAATACCGGGGAGCTGTTTTTT.

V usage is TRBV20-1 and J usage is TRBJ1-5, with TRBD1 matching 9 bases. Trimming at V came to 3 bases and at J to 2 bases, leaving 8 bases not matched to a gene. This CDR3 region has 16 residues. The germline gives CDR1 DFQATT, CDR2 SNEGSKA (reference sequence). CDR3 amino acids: CSARDLRTGGNQPQHF. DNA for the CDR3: TGCAGTGCTAGGGATCTCAGGACAGGGGGCAATCAGCCCCAGCATTTT.

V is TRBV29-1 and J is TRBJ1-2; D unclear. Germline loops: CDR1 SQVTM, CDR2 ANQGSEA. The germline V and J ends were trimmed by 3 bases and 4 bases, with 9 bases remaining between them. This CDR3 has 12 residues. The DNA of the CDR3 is TGCAGCGTTGATACGACCGGCTATGGCTACACCTTC. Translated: CSVDTTGYGYTF.

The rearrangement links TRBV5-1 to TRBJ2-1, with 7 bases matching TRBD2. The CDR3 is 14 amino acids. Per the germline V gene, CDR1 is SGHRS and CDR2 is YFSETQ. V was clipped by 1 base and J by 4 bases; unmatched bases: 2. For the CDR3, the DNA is TGCGCCAGCAGCTTGCGAGCGGGGTACAATGAGCAGTTCTTC. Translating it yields CASSLRAGYNEQFF.

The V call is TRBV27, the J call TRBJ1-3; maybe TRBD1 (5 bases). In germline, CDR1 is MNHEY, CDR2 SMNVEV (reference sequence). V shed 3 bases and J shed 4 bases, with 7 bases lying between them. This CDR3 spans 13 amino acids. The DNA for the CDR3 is TGTGCCAGCAGTTTCCGACAGGGAAACACCATATATTTT. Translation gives CASSFRQGNTIYF.

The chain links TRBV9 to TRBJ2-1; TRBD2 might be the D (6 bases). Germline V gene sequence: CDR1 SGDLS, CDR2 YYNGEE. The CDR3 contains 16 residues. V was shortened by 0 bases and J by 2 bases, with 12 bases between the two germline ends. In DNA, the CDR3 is TGTGCCAGCAGCGTAGATTCGGGAGTCGCCTACAATGAGCAGTTCTTC. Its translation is CASSVDSGVAYNEQFF.

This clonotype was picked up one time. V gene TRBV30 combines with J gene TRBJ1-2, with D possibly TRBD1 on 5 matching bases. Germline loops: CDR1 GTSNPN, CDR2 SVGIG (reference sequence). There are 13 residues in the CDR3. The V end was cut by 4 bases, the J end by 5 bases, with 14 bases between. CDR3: CAWTIGQTYGYTF. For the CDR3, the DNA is TGTGCCTGGACAATCGGACAAACTTATGGCTACACCTTC.

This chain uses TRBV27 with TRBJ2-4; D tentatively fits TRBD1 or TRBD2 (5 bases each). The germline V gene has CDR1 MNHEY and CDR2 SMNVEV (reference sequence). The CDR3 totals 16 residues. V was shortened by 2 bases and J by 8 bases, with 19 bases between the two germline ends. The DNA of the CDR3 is TGTGCCAGCAGTTTAAATCCAGGGCCGTTGGGGGACATTCAGTACTTC. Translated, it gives CASSLNPGPLGDIQYF.

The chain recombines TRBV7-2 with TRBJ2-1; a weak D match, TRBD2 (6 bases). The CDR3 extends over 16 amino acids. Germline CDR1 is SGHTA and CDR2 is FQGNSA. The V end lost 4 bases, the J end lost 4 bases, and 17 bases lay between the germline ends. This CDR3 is CASSSGGSSLYNEQFF. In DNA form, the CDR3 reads TGTGCCAGCAGCTCTGGGGGGAGTTCGTTGTACAATGAGCAGTTCTTC. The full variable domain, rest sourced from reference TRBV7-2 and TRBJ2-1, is GAGVSQSPSNKVTEKGKDVELRCDPISGHTALYWYRQSLGQGLEFLIYFQGNSAPDKSGLPSDRFSAERTGGSVSTLTIQRTQQEDSAVYLCASSSGGSSLYNEQFFGPGTRLTVL.

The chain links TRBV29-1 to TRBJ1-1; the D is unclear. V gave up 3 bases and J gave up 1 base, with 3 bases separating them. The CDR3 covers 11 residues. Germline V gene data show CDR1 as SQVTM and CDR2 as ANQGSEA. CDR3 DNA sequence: TGCAGCGTTGACGGGAACACTGAAGCTTTCTTT. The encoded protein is CSVDGNTEAFF.

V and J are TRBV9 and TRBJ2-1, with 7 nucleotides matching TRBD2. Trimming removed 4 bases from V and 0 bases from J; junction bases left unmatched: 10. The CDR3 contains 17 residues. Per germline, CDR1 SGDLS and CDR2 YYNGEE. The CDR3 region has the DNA TGTGCCAGCAGCCCGGGGGGAGGAACGATCTCCTACAATGAGCAGTTCTTC. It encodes CASSPGGGTISYNEQFF.

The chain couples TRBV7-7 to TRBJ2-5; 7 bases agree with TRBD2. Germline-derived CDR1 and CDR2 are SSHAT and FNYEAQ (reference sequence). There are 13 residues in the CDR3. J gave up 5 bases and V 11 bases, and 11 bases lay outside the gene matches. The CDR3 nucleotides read TGTGCCGGCGGGGGTGCGGTTGGTGAGACCCAGTACTTC. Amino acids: CAGGGAVGETQYF. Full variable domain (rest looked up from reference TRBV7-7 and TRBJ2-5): GAGVSQSPRYKVTKRGQDVTLRCDPISSHATLYWYQQALGQGPEFLTYFNYEAQPDKSGLPSDRFSAERPEGSISTLTIQRTEQRDSAMYRCAGGGAVGETQYFGPGTRLLVL.

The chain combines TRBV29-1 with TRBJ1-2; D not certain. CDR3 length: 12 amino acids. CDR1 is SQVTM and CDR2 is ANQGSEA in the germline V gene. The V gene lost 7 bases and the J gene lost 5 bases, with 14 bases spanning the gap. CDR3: CSARTLRYGYTF. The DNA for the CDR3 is TGCAGCGCAAGGACCTTAAGATATGGCTACACCTTC.

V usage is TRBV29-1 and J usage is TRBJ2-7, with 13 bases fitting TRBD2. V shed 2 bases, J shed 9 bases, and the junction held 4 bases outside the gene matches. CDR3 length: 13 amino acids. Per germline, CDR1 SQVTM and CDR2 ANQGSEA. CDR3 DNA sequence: TGCAGCGTTGAAACTAGCGGGGGGGTAGGGCAGTACTTC. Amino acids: CSVETSGGVGQYF.

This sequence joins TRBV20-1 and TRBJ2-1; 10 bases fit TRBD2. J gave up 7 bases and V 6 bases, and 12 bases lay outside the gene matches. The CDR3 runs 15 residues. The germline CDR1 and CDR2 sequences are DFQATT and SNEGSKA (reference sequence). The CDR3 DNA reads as TGCAGTGCCACCACTAGAGCGGGAGGGCAGAATGAGCAGTTCTTC. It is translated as CSATTRAGGQNEQFF.

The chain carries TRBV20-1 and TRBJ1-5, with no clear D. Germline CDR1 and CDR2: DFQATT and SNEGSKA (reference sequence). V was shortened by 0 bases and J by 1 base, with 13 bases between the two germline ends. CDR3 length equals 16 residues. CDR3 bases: TGCAGTGCTAGAGATCGGGTATCGATGAGCAATCAGCCCCAGCATTTT. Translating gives CSARDRVSMSNQPQHF.

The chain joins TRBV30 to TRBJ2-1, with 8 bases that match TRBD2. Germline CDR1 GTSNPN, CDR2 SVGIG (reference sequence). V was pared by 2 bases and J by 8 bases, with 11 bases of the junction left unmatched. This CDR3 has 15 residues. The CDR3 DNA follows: TGTGCCTGGAGTCTTTCGGGAGGGCCAACGGATGAGCAGTTCTTC. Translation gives CAWSLSGGPTDEQFF.

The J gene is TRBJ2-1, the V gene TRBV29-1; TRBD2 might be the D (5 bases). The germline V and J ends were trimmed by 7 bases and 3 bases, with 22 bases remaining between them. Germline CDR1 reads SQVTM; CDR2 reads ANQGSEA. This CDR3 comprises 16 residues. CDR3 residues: CSAHPFGGYIYNEQFF. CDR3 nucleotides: TGCAGCGCCCACCCCTTTGGCGGGTATATCTACAATGAGCAGTTCTTC.

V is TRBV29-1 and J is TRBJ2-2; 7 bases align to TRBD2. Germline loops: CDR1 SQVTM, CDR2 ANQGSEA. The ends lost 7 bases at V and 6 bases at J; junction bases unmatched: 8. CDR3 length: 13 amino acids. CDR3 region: CSAEGGSPGELFF. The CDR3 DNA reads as TGCAGCGCCGAGGGCGGGAGCCCCGGGGAGCTGTTTTTT.

The CDR3 DNA reads as TGCAGTGCGAACAGGGATGGAAACATTCAGTACTTC. Translating gives CSANRDGNIQYF. This sequence joins TRBV20-1 and TRBJ2-4; D is possibly TRBD1 (6 bases). The CDR3 is 12 amino acids. V lost 6 bases and J lost 6, with 12 bases in between. Per the germline V gene, CDR1 is DFQATT and CDR2 is SNEGSKA (reference sequence).

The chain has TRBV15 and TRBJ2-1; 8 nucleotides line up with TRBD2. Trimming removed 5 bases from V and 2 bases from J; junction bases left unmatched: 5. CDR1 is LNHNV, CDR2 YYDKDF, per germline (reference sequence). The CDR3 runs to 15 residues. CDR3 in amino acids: CATSVREGTYNEQFF. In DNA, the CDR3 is TGTGCCACCAGCGTACGGGAGGGGACCTACAATGAGCAGTTCTTC. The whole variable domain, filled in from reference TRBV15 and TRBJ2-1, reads DAMVIQNPRYQVTQFGKPVTLSCSQTLNHNVMYWYQQKSSQAPKLLFHYYDKDFNNEADTPDNFQSRRPNTSFCFLDIRSPGLGDTAMYLCATSVREGTYNEQFFGPGTRLTVL.